This T cell receptor beta chain was sequenced in a study of spatial heterogeneity in lung cancer. There are a few counts of this clonotype. Stated time point: sample taken at primary tumor resection. A single record per CDR3 protein comes from TCRdb applying MiXCR to the 5' RACE reads. The repertoire consists of 45,000 to 55,000 distinct CDR3 sequences, with approximately 5.7% occurring once and the leading ten covering around 10%. The CDR3 is 13 amino acids. Germline CDR1 is LGHNT and CDR2 is FRNRAP. V gave up 5 bases and J gave up 5 bases, with 12 bases separating them. Sequencing used PBMCs, obtained at surgery. The chain uses TRBV12-5 and TRBJ2-5; TRBD1 is a possible D gene (6 bases). The TCR was taken from a male donor with early-stage non-small cell lung cancer. The CDR3: CASGTSGVETQYF. The CDR3 DNA is TGTGCTAGTGGTACCTCAGGGGTTGAGACCCAGTACTTC.